Shown below are 10 T cell receptor beta chains from a single sample sequenced in a study of T cell responses to AZD1222 COVID-19 vaccine. Method: immunoSEQ multiplex PCR; TCRdb's copy keeps in-frame clones and lacks some. The sample has some 150,000 clones, about 88% seen once. The sample here was peripheral blood, taken after recovery from COVID-19. The origin of the receptors is an adult who had recovered from COVID-19.

The chain uses TRBV19 and TRBJ2-7, with a tentative D call TRBD1 (6 bases). Germline CDR1 reads LNHDA; CDR2 reads SQIVND (reference sequence). The V and J ends lost 3 bases and 2 bases respectively, with 14 bases between them. The CDR3 length is 15 residues. The CDR3, as DNA: TGTGCCAGTAGTATGGGGTGGGACACCACCTACGAGCAGTACTTC. Protein product: CASSMGWDTTYEQYF.

The CDR3 protein is CAISEAGRGSPLHF. For the CDR3, the DNA is TGTGCCATCAGTGAGGCAGGGCGCGGTTCACCCCTCCACTTT. This chain joins TRBV10-3 and TRBJ1-6; TRBD1 might be the D (5 bases). CDR1 and CDR2 from the germline V gene are ENHRY and SYGVKD. Trimming stripped 2 bases from V and 9 bases from J, with 11 bases between. This CDR3 is built from 14 residues.

The chain couples TRBV2 to TRBJ2-7, with D possibly being TRBD1 (5 bases). Trimming stripped 3 bases from V and 11 bases from J, with 14 bases between. This CDR3 is 12 amino acids long. Germline lookup yields CDR1 SNHLY and CDR2 FYNNEI. The CDR3 sequence: CASSDDAGNEYF. The DNA of the CDR3 is TGTGCCAGCAGTGATGATGCAGGGAATGAGTACTTC.

The chain carries TRBV7-9 and TRBJ1-4; perhaps TRBD1 as D (5 bases). The CDR3 has 14 amino acids. Deletions cut 5 bases from V and 3 bases from J, with 10 bases between. In germline, CDR1 is SEHNR, CDR2 FQNEAQ (reference sequence). CDR3: CASSPGTANEKLFF. The DNA of the CDR3 is TGTGCCAGCAGCCCCGGGACGGCTAATGAAAAACTGTTTTTT.

The chain is built from TRBV18 and TRBJ1-1; D unclear. Trimming shortened V by 3 bases and J by 4 bases, and 9 bases separated the two germline ends. The germline CDR1 and CDR2 sequences are KGHSH and LQKENI. The CDR3 covers 13 residues. In DNA, the CDR3 is TGTGCCAGCTCACCCCTAATGGGCACTGAAGCTTTCTTT. It translates to CASSPLMGTEAFF. Looking up the rest from reference TRBV18 and TRBJ1-1 gives the full variable domain: NAGVMQNPRHLVRRRGQEARLRCSPMKGHSHVYWYRQLPEEGLKFMVYLQKENIIDESGMPKERFSAEFPKEGPSILRIQQVVRGDSAAYFCASSPLMGTEAFFGQGTRLTVV.

The rearrangement joins TRBV11-3 to TRBJ1-1; D unclear. The V end was cut by 1 base, the J end by 5 bases, with 8 bases between. In germline, CDR1 is SGHNT, CDR2 YENEEA. The CDR3 loop spans 13 amino acids. This chain's CDR3 is CASSLGAGTEAFF. CDR3 in DNA: TGTGCCAGCAGCTTAGGAGCCGGGACTGAAGCTTTCTTT.

V usage is TRBV5-1 and J usage is TRBJ2-2; D is unresolved. Looked up from germline, CDR1 is SGHRS and CDR2 is YFSETQ. The ends were cut back, 5 bases at V and 4 bases at J, with 12 bases in the middle. There are 14 residues in the CDR3. CDR3 sequence (DNA): TGCGCCAGCAGGCCCCCTGGGTCCACCGGGGAGCTGTTTTTT. As protein: CASRPPGSTGELFF.

This sequence joins TRBV11-2 and TRBJ2-2; no clear D. V was clipped by 1 base and J by 2 bases, with 8 bases between them. Germline CDR1 reads SGHAT; CDR2 reads FQNNGV. The CDR3 contains 15 residues. The CDR3 protein is CASSLGQTNTGELFF. The CDR3 region has the DNA TGTGCCAGCAGCTTAGGGCAGACCAACACCGGGGAGCTGTTTTTT.

The rearrangement links TRBV7-3 to TRBJ2-2, with TRBD1 matching 7 bases. Germline lookup yields CDR1 SGHTA and CDR2 FQGTGA. This CDR3 comprises 15 residues. With 4 bases clipped from V and 6 bases from J, the junction kept 8 bases outside the gene matches. CDR3 sequence reads: CASSSTGEQAGELFF. CDR3 DNA: TGTGCCAGCAGCTCTACAGGGGAACAGGCCGGGGAGCTGTTTTTT.

The chain carries TRBV2 and TRBJ1-5; TRBD1 aligns across 8 bases. Germline V CDR1 and CDR2: SNHLY, FYNNEI. The CDR3 has 16 amino acids. V lost 3 bases, J lost 3 bases, and 7 bases stayed unmatched. The CDR3 DNA reads as TGTGCCAGCAGTGAGGATCCAGGGGGCACCAATCAGCCCCAGCATTTT. It encodes CASSEDPGGTNQPQHF.